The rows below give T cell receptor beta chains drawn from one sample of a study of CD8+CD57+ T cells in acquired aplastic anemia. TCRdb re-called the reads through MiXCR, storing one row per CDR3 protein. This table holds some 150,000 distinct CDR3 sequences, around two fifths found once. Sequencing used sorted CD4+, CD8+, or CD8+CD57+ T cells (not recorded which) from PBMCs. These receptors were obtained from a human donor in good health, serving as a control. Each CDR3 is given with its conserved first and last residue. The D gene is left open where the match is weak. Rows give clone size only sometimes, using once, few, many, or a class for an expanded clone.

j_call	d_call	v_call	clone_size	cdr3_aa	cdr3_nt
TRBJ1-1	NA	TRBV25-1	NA	CASMQNRPNTEAFF	TGTGCCAGCATGCAAAACAGGCCGAACACTGAAGCTTTCTTT
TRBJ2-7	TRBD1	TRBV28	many	CASSSGTAYYEQYF	TGTGCCAGCAGTTCCGGGACAGCTTACTACGAGCAGTACTTC
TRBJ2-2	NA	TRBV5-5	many	CASSLDRLARGDTGELFF	TGTGCCAGCAGCTTGGACCGCTTGGCCCGCGGTGACACCGGGGAGCTGTTTTTT
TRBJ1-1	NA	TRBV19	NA	CASSIDYRVHTEAFF	TGTGCCAGTAGTATAGATTATCGGGTTCACACTGAAGCTTTCTTT
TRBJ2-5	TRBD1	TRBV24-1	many	CATSDFWGDRGRETQYF	TGTGCCACCAGTGACTTTTGGGGGGACAGGGGGAGAGAGACCCAGTACTTC
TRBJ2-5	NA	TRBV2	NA	CASRTDNTGETQYF	TGTGCCAGCAGGACAGATAACACCGGGGAGACCCAGTACTTC
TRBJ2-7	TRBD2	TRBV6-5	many	CASSVGAGGYEQYF	TGTGCCAGCAGTGTAGGGGCGGGGGGATACGAGCAGTACTTC
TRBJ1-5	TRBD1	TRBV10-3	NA	CAINGQGRDQPQHF	TGTGCCATCAATGGACAGGGTCGGGATCAGCCCCAGCATTTT
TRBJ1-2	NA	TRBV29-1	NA	CSTTLNYGYTF	TGCAGCACAACACTAAACTATGGCTACACCTTC
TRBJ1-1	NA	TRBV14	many	CASGRHLNTEAFF	TGTGCCAGCGGACGTCACTTGAACACTGAAGCTTTCTTT
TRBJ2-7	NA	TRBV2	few	CARDDRTGYEQYF	TGTGCTAGAGACGACAGGACTGGGTACGAGCAGTACTTC
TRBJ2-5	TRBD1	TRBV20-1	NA	CSARGTGFETQYF	TGCAGTGCTAGAGGGACAGGGTTTGAGACCCAGTACTTC
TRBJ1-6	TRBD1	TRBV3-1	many	CASSPTTGANSPLHF	TGTGCCAGCAGCCCTACGACAGGGGCTAATTCACCCCTCCACTTT
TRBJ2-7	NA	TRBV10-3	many	CAISDKNPTYEQYF	TGTGCCATCAGTGACAAAAATCCCACCTACGAGCAGTACTTC
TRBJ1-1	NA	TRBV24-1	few	CATSDGQTESAEAFF	TGTGCCACCAGTGATGGGCAGACGGAAAGCGCTGAAGCTTTCTTT
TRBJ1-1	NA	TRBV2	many	CASSAQNTEAFF	TGTGCCAGCAGTGCGCAGAACACTGAAGCTTTCTTT
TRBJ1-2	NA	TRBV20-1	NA	CSARDPGNGYTF	TGCAGTGCTAGAGATCCTGGGAATGGCTACACCTTC
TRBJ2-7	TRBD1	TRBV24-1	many	CATSAGGQGGEEQYF	TGTGCCACCAGTGCGGGGGGACAGGGTGGTGAAGAGCAGTACTTC
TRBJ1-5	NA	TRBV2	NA	CASRDGQPAHF	TGTGCCAGCAGGGACGGACAGCCCGCGCATTTT
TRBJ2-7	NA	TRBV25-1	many	CASSQHQGTYEQYF	TGTGCCAGCAGCCAACACCAAGGGACGTACGAGCAGTACTTC
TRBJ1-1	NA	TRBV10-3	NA	CAISEYGATEAFF	TGTGCCATCAGTGAGTACGGGGCGACTGAAGCTTTCTTT
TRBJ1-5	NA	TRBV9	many	CASSVTRPEHQPQHF	TGTGCCAGCAGCGTTACCCGTCCTGAGCATCAGCCCCAGCATTTT
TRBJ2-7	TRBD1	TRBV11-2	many	CASSLISSTGAYEQYF	TGTGCCAGCAGCTTAATTTCGTCGACAGGGGCTTACGAGCAGTACTTC
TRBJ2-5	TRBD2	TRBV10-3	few	CASGGVGRQSRETQYF	TGTGCCAGCGGGGGTGTCGGCCGACAGTCGCGGGAGACCCAGTACTTC
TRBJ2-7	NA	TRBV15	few	CATSRTRDNRISEQYF	TGTGCCACCAGCAGGACCCGGGACAACCGAATCTCCGAGCAGTACTTC
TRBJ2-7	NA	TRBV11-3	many	CASSYRGRESYEQYF	TGTGCCAGCAGTTACCGGGGACGGGAGTCCTACGAGCAGTACTTC
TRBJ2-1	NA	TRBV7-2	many	CASRGPELNEQFF	TGTGCCAGCAGGGGACCCGAGCTGAATGAGCAGTTCTTC
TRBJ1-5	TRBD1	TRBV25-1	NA	CASSESGTGVVGNQPQHF	TGTGCCAGCAGTGAGAGCGGGACAGGGGTGGTTGGCAATCAGCCCCAGCATTTT